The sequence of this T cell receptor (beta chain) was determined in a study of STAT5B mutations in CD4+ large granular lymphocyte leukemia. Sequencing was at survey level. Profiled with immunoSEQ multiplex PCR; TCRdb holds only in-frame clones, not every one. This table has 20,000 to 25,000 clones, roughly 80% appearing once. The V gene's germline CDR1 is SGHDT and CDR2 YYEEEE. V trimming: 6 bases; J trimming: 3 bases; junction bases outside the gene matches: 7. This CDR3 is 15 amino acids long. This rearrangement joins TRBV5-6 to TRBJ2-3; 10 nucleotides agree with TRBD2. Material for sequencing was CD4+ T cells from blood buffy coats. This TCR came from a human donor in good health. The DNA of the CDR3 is TGTGCCAGCACCCTAGCGGGAGTCGGAACAGATACGCAGTATTTT. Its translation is CASTLAGVGTDTQYF. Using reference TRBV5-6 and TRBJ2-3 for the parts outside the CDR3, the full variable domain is DAGVTQSPTHLIKTRGQQVTLRCSPKSGHDTVSWYQQALGQGPQFIFQYYEEEERQRGNFPDRFSGHQFPNYSSELNVNALLLGDSALYLCASTLAGVGTDTQYFGPGTRLTVL.